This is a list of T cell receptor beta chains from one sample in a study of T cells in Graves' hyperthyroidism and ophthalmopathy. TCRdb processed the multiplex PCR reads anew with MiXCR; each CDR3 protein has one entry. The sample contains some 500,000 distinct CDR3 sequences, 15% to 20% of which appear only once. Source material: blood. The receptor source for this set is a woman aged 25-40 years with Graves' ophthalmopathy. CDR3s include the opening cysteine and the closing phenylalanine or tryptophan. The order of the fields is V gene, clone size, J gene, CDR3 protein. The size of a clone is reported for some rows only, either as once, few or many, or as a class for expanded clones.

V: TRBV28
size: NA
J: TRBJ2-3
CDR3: CASSGGGAGGQDTQYF

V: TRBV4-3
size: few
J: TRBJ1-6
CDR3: CASSQDRHRLDSPLHF

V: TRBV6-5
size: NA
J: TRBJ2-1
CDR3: CASSYFPPGTGGVHGNEQFF

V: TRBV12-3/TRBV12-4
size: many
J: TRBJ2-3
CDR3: CASRRLAGELSSTDTQYF

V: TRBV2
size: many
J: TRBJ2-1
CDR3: CASATGTVDNEQFF

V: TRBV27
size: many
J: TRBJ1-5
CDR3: CASTQTGFSNQPQHF

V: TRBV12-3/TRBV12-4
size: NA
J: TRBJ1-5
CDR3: CASSHRADQPRHF

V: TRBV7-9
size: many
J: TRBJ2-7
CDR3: CASRYGEGRYEQYF

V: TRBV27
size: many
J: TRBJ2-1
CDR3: CASRGKGVEQFF

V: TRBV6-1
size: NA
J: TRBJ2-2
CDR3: CASRLVIANTGELFF

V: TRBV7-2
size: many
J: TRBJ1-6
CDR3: CAGRQGYNSPLHF

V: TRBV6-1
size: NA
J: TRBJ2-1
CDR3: CASSEVRFDEQFF

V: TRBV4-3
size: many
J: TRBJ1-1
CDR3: CASSQGTTEAFF

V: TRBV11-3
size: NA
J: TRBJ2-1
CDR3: CASSLTSTYNEQFF

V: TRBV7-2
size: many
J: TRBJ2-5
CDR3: CASSLEDNDEETQYF

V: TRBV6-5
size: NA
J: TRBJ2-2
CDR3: CASSLYPTGELFF

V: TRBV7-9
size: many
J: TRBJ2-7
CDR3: CASSPGTGWDEQYF

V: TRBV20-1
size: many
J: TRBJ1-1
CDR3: CSARSQDGQQSFF

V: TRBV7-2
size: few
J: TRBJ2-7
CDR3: CASSFDRSSSYEQYF

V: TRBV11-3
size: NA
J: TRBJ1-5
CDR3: CASSLESRGGGQPQHF

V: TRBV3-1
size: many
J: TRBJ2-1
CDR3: CASSHLNEQFF

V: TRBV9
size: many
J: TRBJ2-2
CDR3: CASSPSGIRGTGELFF

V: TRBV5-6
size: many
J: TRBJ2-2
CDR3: CASSFGGRMNTGELFF

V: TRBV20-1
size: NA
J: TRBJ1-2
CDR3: CSARQGANYYGYTF

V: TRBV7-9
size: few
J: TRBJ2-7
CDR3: CASSWGAYFHEQYF

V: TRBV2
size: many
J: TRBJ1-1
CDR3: CASKKDQGTPMNTEAFF

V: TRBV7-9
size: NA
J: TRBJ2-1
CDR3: CASSPGLRVQFF

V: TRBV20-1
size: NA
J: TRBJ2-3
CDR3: CSALAARTDTQYF

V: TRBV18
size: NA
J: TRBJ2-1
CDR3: CASSGGAGVDEQFF

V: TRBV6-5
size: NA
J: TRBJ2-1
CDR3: CASSYGGRAGDEQFF

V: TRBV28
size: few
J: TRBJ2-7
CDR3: CASSPGLAGGRLEQYF

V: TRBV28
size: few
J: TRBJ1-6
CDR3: CASSPVRAAYNSPLHF

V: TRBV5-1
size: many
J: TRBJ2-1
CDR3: CASSLVVAGNNEQFF

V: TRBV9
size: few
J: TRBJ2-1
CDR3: CASSVQQSPNEQFF

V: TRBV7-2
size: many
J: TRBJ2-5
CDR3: CASSPRTGTHQETQYF

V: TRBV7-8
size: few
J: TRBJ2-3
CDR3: CASTPGQGYDTQYF

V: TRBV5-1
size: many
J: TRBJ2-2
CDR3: CASRPTSPTGELFF

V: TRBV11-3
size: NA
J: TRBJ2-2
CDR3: CASSRLTSEDGELFF

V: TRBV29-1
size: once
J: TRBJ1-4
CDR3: CSVEYVTSNEKLFF

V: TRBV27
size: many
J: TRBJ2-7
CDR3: CASGRTGGVYEQYF

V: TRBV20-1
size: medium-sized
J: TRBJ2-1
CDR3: CSAQSTSGNGEQFF

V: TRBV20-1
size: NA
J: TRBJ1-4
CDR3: CSAIQGNSEKLFF

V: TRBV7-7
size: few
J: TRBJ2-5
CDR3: CASSATTGGGETQYF

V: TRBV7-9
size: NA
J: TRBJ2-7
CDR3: CASSLSSGSHEQYF

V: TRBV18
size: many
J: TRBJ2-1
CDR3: CASSPPGLAGGREQFF

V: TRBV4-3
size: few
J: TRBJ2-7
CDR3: CASSQERGTPYEQYF

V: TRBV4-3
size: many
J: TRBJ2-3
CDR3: CASAVLWGTPTDTQYF

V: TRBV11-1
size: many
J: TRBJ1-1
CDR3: CASSPRTANTEAFF

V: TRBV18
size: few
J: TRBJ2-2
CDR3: CASSRTGHRLANTGELFF

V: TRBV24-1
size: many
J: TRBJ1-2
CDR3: CATSDFRLGPYGYTF

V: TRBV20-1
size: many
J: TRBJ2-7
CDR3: CSARVHEQYF

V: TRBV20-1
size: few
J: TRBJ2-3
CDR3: CSGQIPDTQYF

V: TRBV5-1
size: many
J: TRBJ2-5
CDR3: CASSPNEGEETQYF

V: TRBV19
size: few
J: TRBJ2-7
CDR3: CASSITLVDEQYF

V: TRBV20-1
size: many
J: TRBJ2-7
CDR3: CSARVPGRSPSYEQYF

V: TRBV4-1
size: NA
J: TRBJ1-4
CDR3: CASSQDSDRGEKLFF

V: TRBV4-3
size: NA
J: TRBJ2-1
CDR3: CASSQDPGKTGGTNEQFF

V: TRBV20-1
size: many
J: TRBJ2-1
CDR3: CSATESRINEQFF

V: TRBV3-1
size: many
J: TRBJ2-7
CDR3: CASSQREAYEQYF